Below are 5 T cell receptor beta chains sequenced from a single sample in a study of T cells in Graves' hyperthyroidism and ophthalmopathy. RNA transcripts were the template for amplifying TCR beta CDR3 regions. The TCR CDR3 first-round RT-PCR relied on the HTBI primer set. TCRdb redid the calling of the multiplex PCR reads with MiXCR, one entry per CDR3 protein. The sample shows roughly 500,000 distinct CDR3 sequences, just over 45% of them seen only once. Sample: peripheral blood or thyroid tissue (not recorded which). These receptor sequences come from an adult woman with Graves' disease, either hyperthyroidism or ophthalmopathy (not recorded which).

This chain connects TRBV7-3 to TRBJ2-3, with TRBD1 matching 11 bases. The CDR3 length is 15 residues. V shed 5 bases and J 4 bases; nucleotides not matched to a gene: 5. From germline, CDR1 is SGHTA and CDR2 FQGTGA. The CDR3 region has the DNA TGTGCCAGCAGCATCGGGACAGGGGGGCCAGATACGCAGTATTTT. It specifies CASSIGTGGPDTQYF.

This clonotype was seen at least ten times. The rearrangement uses TRBV28 and TRBJ1-2; 7 bases are shared with TRBD1. V dropped 6 bases and J dropped 6; count of bases not matched to a gene: 10. The CDR3 length is 14 residues. Germline CDR1 is MDHEN and CDR2 is SYDVKM. The CDR3 is CASSQGEELNGYTF. DNA of the CDR3: TGTGCCAGCAGCCAGGGGGAAGAGTTGAATGGCTACACCTTC.

Only a few counts were recorded for this clonotype. The V call is TRBV5-5, the J call TRBJ2-7, with a weak D call TRBD1 (6 bases). The germline V and J ends were trimmed by 3 bases and 7 bases, with 11 bases remaining between them. Germline CDR1 reads SGHKS; CDR2 reads YYEKEE (reference sequence). The CDR3 is 12 residues long. The CDR3 reads CASSSTGWEQYF. Here the CDR3 DNA reads TGTGCCAGCAGCTCGACAGGTTGGGAGCAGTACTTC.

The V call is TRBV2, the J call TRBJ2-3; D remains unclear. In germline, CDR1 is SNHLY, CDR2 FYNNEI. The CDR3 runs to 10 residues. Trimming took off 6 bases at V and 9 bases at J, with 7 bases between the two ends. In nucleotides, the CDR3 is TGTGCCAGCAGCCGTGCCACGCAGTATTTT. This sequence encodes CASSRATQYF.

With respect to this clonotype: One junction end disagrees with the germline gene, perhaps due to a read error. This chain joins TRBV7-7 and TRBJ2-7; D is unresolved. The CDR3 contains 16 residues. The germline CDR1 and CDR2 sequences are SSHAT and FNYEAQ (reference sequence). CDR3 amino acids: CASSISATSSGYEQYF. In DNA form, the CDR3 reads TGTGCTAGCAGCATCAGTGCGACAAGTTCGGGCTACGAGCAGTACTTC.